Presented here are 5 T cell receptor beta chains from one specimen sequenced in a study of blood T cells in healthy people across ages. For the second PCR, which ran for 7 to 11 cycles, a sample-barcoded 5' primer and a J-beta primer mix were used. TCRdb re-called the 5' RACE reads through MiXCR, storing one row per CDR3 protein. In the table there are about 720,000 distinct CDR3 sequences, about 20% of which are singletons. Input material: blood. Every receptor here comes from a man aged 65 to 79 in good health.

The V gene is TRBV2, the J gene TRBJ2-3; TRBD2 is a possible D gene (6 bases). Germline V lookup: CDR1 SNHLY, CDR2 FYNNEI. This CDR3 region has 17 residues. V was shortened by 8 bases and J by 4 bases, with 25 bases between the two germline ends. As DNA, the CDR3 is TGTGCCAGCGTCTCCCCCTGGGACTTCCCACGGGCAGATACGCAGTATTTT. It is translated as CASVSPWDFPRADTQYF.

The V and J genes are TRBV10-1 and TRBJ2-1; 7 bases align to TRBD2. V lost 6 bases to trimming and J lost 9 bases; unmatched junction nucleotides: 5. The V gene's germline CDR1 is WNHNN and CDR2 SYGVQD (reference sequence). The CDR3 is made up of 12 amino acids. This chain's CDR3 is CASSFPSGEQFF. CDR3 sequence (DNA): TGCGCCAGCAGCTTCCCTAGCGGTGAGCAGTTCTTC.

This clonotype was observed a few times. The chain uses TRBV9 and TRBJ1-2; 8 bases agree with TRBD1. Germline V gene lookup returns CDR1 SGDLS and CDR2 YYNGEE. V gave up 6 bases and J gave up 6 bases; unmatched junction bases: 4. The CDR3 covers 12 residues. The CDR3 loop is CASKDRVNGYTF. The CDR3, as DNA: TGTGCCAGCAAGGACAGGGTTAATGGCTACACCTTC.

This clonotype was observed a few times. This chain uses TRBV20-1 with TRBJ2-3; D may be TRBD2 (5 bases). Germline-derived CDR1 and CDR2 are DFQATT and SNEGSKA (reference sequence). The CDR3 extends over 15 amino acids. Trimming left V 3 bases short and J 6 bases short, with 19 bases between. CDR3 amino acids: CSASPFGLAADTQYF. CDR3 sequence (DNA): TGCAGTGCTAGCCCGTTTGGACTGGCGGCGGATACGCAGTATTTT.

This clonotype was detected only a few times. This chain joins TRBV5-1 and TRBJ2-3; D perhaps matches TRBD1 (8 bases). The CDR3 covers 15 residues. Germline CDR1 SGHRS, CDR2 YFSETQ. The V end was cut by 4 bases, the J end by 8 bases, with 20 bases between. The CDR3 DNA reads as TGCGCCAGCAGCCCAGGACAGGGAGGGCCAGGTACGCAGTATTTT. Its protein product is CASSPGQGGPGTQYF.